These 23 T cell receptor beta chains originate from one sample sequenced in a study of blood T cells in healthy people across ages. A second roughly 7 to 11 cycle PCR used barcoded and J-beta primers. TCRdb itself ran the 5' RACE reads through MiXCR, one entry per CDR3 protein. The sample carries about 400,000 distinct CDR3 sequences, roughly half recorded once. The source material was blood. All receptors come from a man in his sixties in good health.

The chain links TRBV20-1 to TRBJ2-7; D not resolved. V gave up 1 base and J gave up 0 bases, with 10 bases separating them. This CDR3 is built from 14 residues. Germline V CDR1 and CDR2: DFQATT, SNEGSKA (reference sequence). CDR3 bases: TGCAGTGCTAGAGCTATAGGCGGCTCCTACGAGCAGTACTTC. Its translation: CSARAIGGSYEQYF.

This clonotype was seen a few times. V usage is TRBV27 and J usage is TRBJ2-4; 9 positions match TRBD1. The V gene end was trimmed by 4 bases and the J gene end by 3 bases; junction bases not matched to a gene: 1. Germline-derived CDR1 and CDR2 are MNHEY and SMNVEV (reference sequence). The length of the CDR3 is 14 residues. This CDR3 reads CASSSDRGKNIQYF. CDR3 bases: TGTGCCAGCAGTTCGGACAGGGGCAAAAACATTCAGTACTTC.

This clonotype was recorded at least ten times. The CDR3 nucleotides read TGCAGTGCTGGAGGGGGTCAATCACAGGGAAACAACATTCAGTACTTC. It is translated as CSAGGGQSQGNNIQYF. The rearrangement uses TRBV20-1 and TRBJ2-4; possibly TRBD1 or TRBD2 for D (6 bases each). The germline V gene has CDR1 DFQATT and CDR2 SNEGSKA (reference sequence). Trimming removed 5 bases at V and 7 bases at J, with 24 bases between. CDR3 length: 16 amino acids.

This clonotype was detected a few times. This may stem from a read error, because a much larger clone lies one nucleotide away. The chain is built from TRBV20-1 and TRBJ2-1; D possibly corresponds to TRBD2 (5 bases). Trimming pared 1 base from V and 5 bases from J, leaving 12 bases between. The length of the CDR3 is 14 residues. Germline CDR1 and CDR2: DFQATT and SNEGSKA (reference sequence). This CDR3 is CSARGYDYNNEQFF. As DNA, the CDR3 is TGCAGTGCTAGAGGTTATGACTACAACAATGAGCAGTTCTTC.

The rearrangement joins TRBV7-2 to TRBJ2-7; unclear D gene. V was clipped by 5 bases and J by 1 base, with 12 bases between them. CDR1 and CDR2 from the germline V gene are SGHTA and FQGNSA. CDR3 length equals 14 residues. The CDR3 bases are TGTGCCAGCAGCCTTCACCCTAGGTCCTACGAGCAGTACTTC. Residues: CASSLHPRSYEQYF.

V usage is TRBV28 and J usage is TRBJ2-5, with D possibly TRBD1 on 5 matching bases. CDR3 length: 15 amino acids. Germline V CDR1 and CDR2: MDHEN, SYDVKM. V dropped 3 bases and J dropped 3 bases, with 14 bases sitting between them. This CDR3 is CASSFHRTNKETQYF. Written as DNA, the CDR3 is TGTGCCAGCAGTTTCCATAGGACAAACAAAGAGACCCAGTACTTC.

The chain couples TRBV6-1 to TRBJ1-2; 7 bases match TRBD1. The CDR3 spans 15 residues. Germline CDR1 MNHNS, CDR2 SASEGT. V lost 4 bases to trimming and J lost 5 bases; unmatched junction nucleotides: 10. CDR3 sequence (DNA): TGTGCCAGCAGTGGTATTGACAGGGCACGGTATGGCTACACCTTC. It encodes CASSGIDRARYGYTF.

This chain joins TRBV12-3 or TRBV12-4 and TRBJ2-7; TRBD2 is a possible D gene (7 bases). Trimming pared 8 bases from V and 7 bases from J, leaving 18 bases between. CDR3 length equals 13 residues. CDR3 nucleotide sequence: TGTGCCAGCGGGGGAGGGGGGGACAATGAGCAGTACTTC. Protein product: CASGGGGDNEQYF.

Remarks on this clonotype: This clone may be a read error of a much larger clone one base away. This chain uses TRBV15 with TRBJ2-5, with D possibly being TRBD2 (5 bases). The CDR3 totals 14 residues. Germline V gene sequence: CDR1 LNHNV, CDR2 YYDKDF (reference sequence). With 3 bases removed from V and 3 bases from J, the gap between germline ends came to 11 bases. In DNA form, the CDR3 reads TGTGCCACCAGCAGGCGGGTAGGGAAAGAGACCCAGTACTTC. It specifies CATSRRVGKETQYF.

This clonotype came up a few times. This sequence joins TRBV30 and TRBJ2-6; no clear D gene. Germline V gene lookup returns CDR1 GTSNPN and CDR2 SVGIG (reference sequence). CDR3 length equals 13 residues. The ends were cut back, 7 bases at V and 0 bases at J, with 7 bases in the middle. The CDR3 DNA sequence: TGTGCCTTCTTGGCCTCTGGGGCCAACGTCCTGACTTTC. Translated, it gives CAFLASGANVLTF.

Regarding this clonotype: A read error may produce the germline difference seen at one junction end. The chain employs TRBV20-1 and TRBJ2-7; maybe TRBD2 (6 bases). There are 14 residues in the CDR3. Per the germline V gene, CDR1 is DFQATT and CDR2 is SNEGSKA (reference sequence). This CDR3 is CSARDRDSLYGQYF. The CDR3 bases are TGCAGTGCGCGTGACCGGGACTCCCTTTACGGGCAGTACTTC.

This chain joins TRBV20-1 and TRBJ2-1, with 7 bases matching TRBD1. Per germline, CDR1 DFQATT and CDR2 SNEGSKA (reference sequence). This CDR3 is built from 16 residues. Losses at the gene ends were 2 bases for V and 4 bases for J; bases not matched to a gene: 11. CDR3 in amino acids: CSARSTGTAIYNEQFF. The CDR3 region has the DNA TGCAGTGCTAGAAGTACCGGGACAGCAATATACAATGAGCAGTTCTTC.

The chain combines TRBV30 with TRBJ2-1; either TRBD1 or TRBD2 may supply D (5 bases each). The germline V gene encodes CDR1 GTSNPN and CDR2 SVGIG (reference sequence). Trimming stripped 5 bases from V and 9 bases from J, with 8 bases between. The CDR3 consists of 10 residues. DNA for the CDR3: TGTGCCTGGGGGGGTCCTGAGCAGTTCTTC. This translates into CAWGGPEQFF.

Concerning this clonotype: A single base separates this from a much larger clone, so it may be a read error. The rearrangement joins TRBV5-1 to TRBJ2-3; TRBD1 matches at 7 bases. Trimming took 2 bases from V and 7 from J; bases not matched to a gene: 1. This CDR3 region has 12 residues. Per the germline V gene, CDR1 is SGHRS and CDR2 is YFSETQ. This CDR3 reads CASSLQGNTQYF. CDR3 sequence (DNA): TGCGCCAGCAGCTTACAGGGGAATACGCAGTATTTT.

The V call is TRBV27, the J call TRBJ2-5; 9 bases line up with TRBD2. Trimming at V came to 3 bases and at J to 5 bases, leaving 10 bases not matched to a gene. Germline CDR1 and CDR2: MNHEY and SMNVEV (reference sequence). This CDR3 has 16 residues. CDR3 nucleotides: TGTGCCAGCAGTTTGGTGATAGCGGGAGTCTATGAGACCCAGTACTTC. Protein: CASSLVIAGVYETQYF.

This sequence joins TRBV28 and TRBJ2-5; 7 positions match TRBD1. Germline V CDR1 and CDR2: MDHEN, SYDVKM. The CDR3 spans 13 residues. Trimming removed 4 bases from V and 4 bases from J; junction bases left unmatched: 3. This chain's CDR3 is CASSSTGRETQYF. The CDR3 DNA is TGTGCCAGCAGTTCGACAGGGAGAGAGACCCAGTACTTC.

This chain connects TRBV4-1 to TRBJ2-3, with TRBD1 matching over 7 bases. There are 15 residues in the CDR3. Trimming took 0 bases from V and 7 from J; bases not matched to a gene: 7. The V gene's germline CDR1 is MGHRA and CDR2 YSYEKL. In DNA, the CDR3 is TGCGCCAGCAGCCAAGATGGAACAGGGGTGAATACGCAGTATTTT. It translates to CASSQDGTGVNTQYF.

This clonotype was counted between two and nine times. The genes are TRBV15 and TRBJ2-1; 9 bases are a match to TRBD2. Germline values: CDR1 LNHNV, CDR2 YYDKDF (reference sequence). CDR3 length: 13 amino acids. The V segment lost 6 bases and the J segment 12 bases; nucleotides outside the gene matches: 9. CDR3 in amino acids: CATSRVSGSGQFF. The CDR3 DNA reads TGTGCCACCAGTAGGGTTAGCGGGAGTGGGCAGTTCTTC.

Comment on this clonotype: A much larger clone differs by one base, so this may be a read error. The CDR3 spells CAWSAWTSGGVEQYF. CDR3 in DNA: TGTGCCTGGAGTGCCTGGACTAGCGGGGGAGTTGAGCAGTACTTC. The J gene is TRBJ2-7, the V gene TRBV30; TRBD2 matches 13 bases. Germline CDR1 is GTSNPN and CDR2 is SVGIG (reference sequence). The CDR3 contains 15 residues. V lost 1 base and J lost 7; bases outside the gene matches: 7.

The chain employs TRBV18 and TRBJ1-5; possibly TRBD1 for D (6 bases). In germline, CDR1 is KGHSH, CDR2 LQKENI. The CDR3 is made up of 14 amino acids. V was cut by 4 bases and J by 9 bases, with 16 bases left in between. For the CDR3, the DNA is TGTGCCAGCTCACTTAACAGGGATGGAAGGCCCCAGCATTTT. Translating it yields CASSLNRDGRPQHF.

Here the CDR3 DNA reads TGCAGTGCTAGTGTCAGGGCCTACAATGAGCAGTTCTTC. Translating gives CSASVRAYNEQFF. J is TRBJ2-1 and V is TRBV20-1, with D possibly matching TRBD1 (5 bases). CDR1 and CDR2 from the germline V gene are DFQATT and SNEGSKA (reference sequence). The CDR3 has 13 amino acids. Trimming removed 3 bases from V and 2 bases from J, with 8 bases in between.

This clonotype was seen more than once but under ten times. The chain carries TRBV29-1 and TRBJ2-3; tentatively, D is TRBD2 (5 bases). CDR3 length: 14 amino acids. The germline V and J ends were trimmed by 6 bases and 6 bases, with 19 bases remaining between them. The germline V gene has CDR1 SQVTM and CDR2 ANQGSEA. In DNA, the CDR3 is TGCAGCGTAAGTGCCCGGAGCGGAGCCGATACGCAGTATTTT. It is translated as CSVSARSGADTQYF.

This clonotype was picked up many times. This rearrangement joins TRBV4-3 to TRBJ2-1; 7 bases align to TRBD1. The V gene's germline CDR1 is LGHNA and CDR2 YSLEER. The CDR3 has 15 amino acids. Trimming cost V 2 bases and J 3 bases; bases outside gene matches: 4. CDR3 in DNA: TGCGCCAGCAGCCAAAGGGGGCCAATCTACAATGAGCAGTTCTTC. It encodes CASSQRGPIYNEQFF.